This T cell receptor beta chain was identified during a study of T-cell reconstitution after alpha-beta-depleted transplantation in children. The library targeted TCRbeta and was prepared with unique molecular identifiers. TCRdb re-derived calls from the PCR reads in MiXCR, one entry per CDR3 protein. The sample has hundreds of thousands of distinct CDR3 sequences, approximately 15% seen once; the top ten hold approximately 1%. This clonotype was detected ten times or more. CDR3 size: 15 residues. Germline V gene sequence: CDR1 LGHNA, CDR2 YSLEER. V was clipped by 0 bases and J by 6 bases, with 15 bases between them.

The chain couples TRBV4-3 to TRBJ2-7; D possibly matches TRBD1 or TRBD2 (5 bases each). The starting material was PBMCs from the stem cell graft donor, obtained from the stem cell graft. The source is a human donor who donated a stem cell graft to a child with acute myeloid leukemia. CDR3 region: CASSQDRGLRGEQYF. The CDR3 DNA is TGCGCCAGCAGCCAAGATCGGGGCCTTCGAGGCGAGCAGTACTTC.